What follows are 5 T cell receptor beta chains derived from one specimen sequenced in a study of T cell responses to AZD1222 COVID-19 vaccine. Assay used: immunoSEQ multiplex PCR; TCRdb lists only in-frame clones, some missing. Of about 120,000 clones in the sample, approximately 86% were seen once. Sequencing was performed on peripheral blood, taken 28 days after the second AZD1222 dose. The receptor set was obtained from an adult who received the AZD1222 COVID-19 vaccine.

The chain joins TRBV3-1 (or the pseudogene TRBV3-2) to TRBJ1-2; the D is unclear. From germline, CDR1 is LGHDT and CDR2 YNNKEL (reference sequence). V gave up 1 base and J gave up 4 bases, with 4 bases separating them. This CDR3 has 12 residues. The CDR3 coding sequence is TGTGCCAGCAGCCAAGTCACCTATGGCTACACCTTC. It codes for CASSQVTYGYTF.

The chain is built from TRBV5-6 and TRBJ2-1; D possibly corresponds to TRBD2 (5 bases). The germline V gene has CDR1 SGHDT and CDR2 YYEEEE. Trimming pared 2 bases from V and 7 bases from J, leaving 19 bases between. The CDR3 extends over 16 amino acids. The CDR3 sequence: CASSFAGLLVGNEQFF. The DNA for the CDR3 is TGTGCCAGCAGCTTCGCGGGCCTCCTCGTCGGAAATGAGCAGTTCTTC.

The chain's CDR3 is CASSEKTATNEKLFF. CDR3 nucleotide sequence: TGTGCCAGCAGTGAAAAAACAGCAACTAATGAAAAACTGTTTTTT. The chain joins TRBV25-1 to TRBJ1-4; the D is unclear. The CDR3 extends over 15 amino acids. Germline CDR1 is MGHDK and CDR2 is SYGVNS. Trimming took off 2 bases at V and 0 bases at J, with 7 bases between the two ends.

The chain recombines TRBV28 with TRBJ1-1; no reliable D call. CDR1 is MDHEN and CDR2 is SYDVKM in the germline V gene. The CDR3 consists of 14 residues. V lost 7 bases and J 2 bases, leaving 14 bases between the germline ends. This CDR3 reads CASIPDVANTEAFF. The CDR3 DNA reads as TGTGCCAGCATTCCGGACGTAGCTAACACTGAAGCTTTCTTT. The full variable domain, with the rest looked up from reference TRBV28 and TRBJ1-1, is DVKVTQSSRYLVKRTGEKVFLECVQDMDHENMFWYRQDPGLGLRLIYFSYDVKMKEKGDIPEGYSVSREKKERFSLILESASTNQTSMYLCASIPDVANTEAFFGQGTRLTVV.

The count of this clone is one. The chain has TRBV10-2 and TRBJ2-7; 10 nucleotides align to TRBD1. This CDR3 is built from 12 residues. Germline values: CDR1 WSHSY, CDR2 SAAADI. V lost 10 bases, J lost 5 bases, and 5 bases stayed unmatched. The CDR3: CAIGTGVNEQYF. The DNA of the CDR3 is TGCGCCATTGGGACAGGGGTGAACGAGCAGTACTTC.